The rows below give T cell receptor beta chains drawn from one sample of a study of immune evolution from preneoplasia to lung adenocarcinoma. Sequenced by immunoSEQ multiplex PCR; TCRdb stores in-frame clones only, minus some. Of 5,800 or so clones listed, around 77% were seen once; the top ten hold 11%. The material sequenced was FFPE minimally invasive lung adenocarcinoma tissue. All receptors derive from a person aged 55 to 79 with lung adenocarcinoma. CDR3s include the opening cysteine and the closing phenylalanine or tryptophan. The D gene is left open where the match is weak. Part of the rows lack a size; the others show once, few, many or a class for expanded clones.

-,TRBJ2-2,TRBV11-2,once,CASSLVPASAWAGELFF,TGTGCCAGCAGCTTAGTCCCAGCCAGTGCTTGGGCCGGGGAGCTGTTTTTT
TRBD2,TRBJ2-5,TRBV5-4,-,CASSGYGGTSETQYF,TGTGCCAGCAGCGGGTACGGCGGGACTAGCGAGACCCAGTACTTC
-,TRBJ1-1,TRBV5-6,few,CASSLWPRWTEAFF,TGTGCCAGCAGCTTATGGCCTCGTTGGACTGAAGCTTTCTTT
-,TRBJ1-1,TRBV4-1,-,CASSQEVGRKNTEAFF,TGCGCCAGCAGCCAAGAAGTGGGACGGAAGAACACTGAAGCTTTCTTT
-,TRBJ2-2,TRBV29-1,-,CSVGNTGELFF,TGCAGCGTAGGGAACACCGGGGAGCTGTTTTTT
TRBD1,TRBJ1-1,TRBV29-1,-,CSVEDRDRVRTEAFF,TGCAGCGTTGAAGATAGGGACAGGGTAAGGACTGAAGCTTTCTTT
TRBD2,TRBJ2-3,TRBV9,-,CASSAGGGWLAGRRDTQYF,TGTGCCAGCAGCGCCGGGGGGGGGTGGCTAGCGGGAAGAAGAGATACGCAGTATTTT
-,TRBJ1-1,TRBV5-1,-,CASSPGGGANTEAFF,TGCGCCAGCAGCCCGGGGGGGGGCGCGAACACTGAAGCTTTCTTT
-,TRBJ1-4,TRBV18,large,CASSPPARVGEKLFF,TGTGCCAGCTCACCACCTGCTAGGGTTGGTGAAAAACTGTTTTTT
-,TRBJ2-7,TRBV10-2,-,CASGNYEQYF,TGCGCCAGCGGGAACTACGAGCAGTACTTC
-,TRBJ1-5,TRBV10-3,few,CATALVGNQPQHF,TGTGCCACCGCCCTTGTGGGCAATCAGCCCCAGCATTTT
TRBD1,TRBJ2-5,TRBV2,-,CAGASGRTGKETQYF,TGTGCCGGAGCTTCAGGTCGGACAGGGAAGGAGACCCAGTACTTC
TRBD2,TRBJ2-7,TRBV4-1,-,CASSQGLAGLYEQYF,TGCGCCAGCAGCCAAGGACTAGCGGGATTGTACGAGCAGTACTTC
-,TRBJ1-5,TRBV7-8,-,CASSLGRGPRPQHF,TGTGCCAGCAGCTTAGGGAGAGGGCCAAGGCCCCAGCATTTT
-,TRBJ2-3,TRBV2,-,CASSEARAGAQYF,TGTGCCAGCAGTGAAGCGCGGGCAGGTGCGCAGTATTTT
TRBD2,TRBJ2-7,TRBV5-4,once,CASSLGALAGNYEQYF,TGTGCCAGCAGCTTGGGGGCACTAGCGGGAAACTACGAGCAGTACTTC
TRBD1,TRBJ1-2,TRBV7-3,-,CASGDRGNGYTF,TGTGCCAGCGGGGACAGGGGAAATGGCTACACCTTC
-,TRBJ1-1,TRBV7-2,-,CASTAGPRHTEAFF,TGTGCCAGCACGGCGGGACCGCGTCACACTGAAGCTTTCTTT
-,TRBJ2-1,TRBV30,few,CAWTQGRGAWNEQFF,TGTGCCTGGACTCAGGGCCGGGGGGCATGGAATGAGCAGTTCTTC
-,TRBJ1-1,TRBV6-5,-,CASSVGGNTEAFF,TGTGCCAGCAGTGTAGGGGGAAACACTGAAGCTTTCTTT
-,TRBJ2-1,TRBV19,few,CASSIMLREGEQFF,TGTGCCAGTAGTATCATGCTTCGGGAAGGTGAGCAGTTCTTC
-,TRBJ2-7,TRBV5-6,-,CASSLTSSYEQYF,TGTGCCAGCAGCTTGACCAGCTCCTACGAGCAGTACTTC
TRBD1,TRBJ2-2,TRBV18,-,CASSQTTGGNTGELFF,TGTGCCAGCTCACAAACGACAGGGGGCAACACCGGGGAGCTGTTTTTT
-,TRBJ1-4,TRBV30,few,CAWRKTGLGGEKLFF,TGTGCCTGGAGAAAAACGGGTTTAGGAGGGGAAAAACTGTTTTTT
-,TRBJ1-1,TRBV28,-,CASSWVGNTEAFF,TGTGCCAGCAGTTGGGTGGGGAACACTGAAGCTTTCTTT
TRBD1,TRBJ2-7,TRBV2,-,CASSEEGTGLYEQYF,TGTGCCAGCAGTGAAGAGGGGACAGGCCTCTACGAGCAGTACTTC
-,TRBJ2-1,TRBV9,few,CASSPRDAPYNEQFF,TGTGCCAGCAGCCCCCGAGACGCCCCGTACAATGAGCAGTTCTTC
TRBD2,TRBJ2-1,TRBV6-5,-,CASRPGRGSEQFF,TGTGCCAGCAGACCCGGGCGCGGGAGTGAACAGTTCTTC
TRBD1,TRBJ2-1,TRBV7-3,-,CASSSTGGDLFF,TGTGCCAGCAGCTCGACAGGGGGCGATTTGTTCTTC
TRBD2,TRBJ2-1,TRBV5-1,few,CASSHSGSGYNEQFF,TGCGCCAGCAGTCATAGCGGGTCCGGCTACAATGAGCAGTTCTTC
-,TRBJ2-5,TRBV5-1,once,CASSFSGQETQYF,TGCGCCAGCAGCTTTAGCGGCCAAGAGACCCAGTACTTC
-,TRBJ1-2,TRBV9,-,CASSVASFNYGYTF,TGTGCCAGCAGCGTCGCCAGTTTTAACTATGGCTACACCTTC
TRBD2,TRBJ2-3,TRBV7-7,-,CASSYGLAGADTQYF,TGTGCCAGCAGCTACGGACTAGCGGGAGCCGATACGCAGTATTTT
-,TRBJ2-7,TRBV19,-,CASSQGPYEQYF,TGTGCCAGTAGCCAGGGACCGTACGAGCAGTACTTC
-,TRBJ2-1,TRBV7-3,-,CASSLTRAGRGYNEQFF,TGTGCCAGCAGCTTAACCCGGGCAGGGCGCGGTTACAATGAGCAGTTCTTC
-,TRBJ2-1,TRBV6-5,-,CASSYARGGGQFF,TGTGCCAGCAGTTACGCCCGAGGAGGGGGGCAGTTCTTC
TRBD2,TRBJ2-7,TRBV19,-,CASRDLAGDPYEQYF,TGTGCCAGTAGGGATCTAGCGGGAGATCCATACGAGCAGTACTTC
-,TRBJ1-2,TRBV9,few,CASSPRPLWYGYTF,TGTGCCAGCAGCCCCCGCCCACTGTGGTATGGCTACACCTTC
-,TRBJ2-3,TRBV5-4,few,CASSPGANTDTQYF,TGTGCCAGCAGCCCGGGGGCCAACACAGATACGCAGTATTTT
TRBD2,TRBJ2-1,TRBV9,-,CASSVAGSSGGVNEQFF,TGTGCCAGCAGCGTAGCTGGATCTAGCGGGGGTGTCAATGAGCAGTTCTTC
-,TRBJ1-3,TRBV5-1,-,CASSPRGVMGSSGNTIYF,TGCGCCAGCAGCCCCCGGGGGGTCATGGGCAGCTCTGGAAACACCATATATTTT
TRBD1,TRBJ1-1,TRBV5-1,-,CASSRITGDYTEAFF,TGCGCCAGCAGCCGAATTACAGGGGATTATACTGAAGCTTTCTTT
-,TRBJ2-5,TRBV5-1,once,CASSLQGSETQYF,TGCGCCAGCAGCTTGCAGGGGTCGGAGACCCAGTACTTC
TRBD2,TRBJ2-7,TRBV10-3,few,CAIRGGLAGAYEQYF,TGTGCCATCAGGGGGGGACTAGCGGGAGCCTACGAGCAGTACTTC
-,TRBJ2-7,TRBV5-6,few,CASSVTGNSYEQYF,TGTGCCAGCAGCGTGACAGGAAATTCCTACGAGCAGTACTTC
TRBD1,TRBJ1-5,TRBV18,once,CASSTGQSSNQPQHF,TGTGCCAGCTCAACGGGACAGAGTAGCAATCAGCCCCAGCATTTT
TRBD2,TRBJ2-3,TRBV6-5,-,CASSYVGLAGRDTQYF,TGTGCCAGCAGTTACGTTGGGCTAGCGGGACGAGATACGCAGTATTTT
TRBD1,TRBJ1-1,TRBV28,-,CASSSSGTGRNTEAFF,TGTGCCAGCAGCTCATCCGGGACAGGGAGAAACACTGAAGCTTTCTTT
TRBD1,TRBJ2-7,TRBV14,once,CASSPWTGPGEQYF,TGTGCCAGCAGCCCCTGGACAGGACCTGGCGAGCAGTACTTC
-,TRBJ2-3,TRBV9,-,CASSVGSELSTDTQYF,TGTGCCAGCAGCGTAGGCTCGGAACTCAGCACAGATACGCAGTATTTT
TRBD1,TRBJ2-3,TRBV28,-,CAIRQGTGTDTQYF,TGTGCCATCCGCCAGGGGACAGGTACAGATACGCAGTATTTT
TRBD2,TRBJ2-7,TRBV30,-,CALGLADSYEQYF,TGTGCCTTGGGACTAGCGGACTCCTACGAGCAGTACTTC
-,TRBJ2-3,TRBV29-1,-,CSVEGGIDTQYF,TGCAGCGTTGAAGGGGGTATAGATACGCAGTATTTT
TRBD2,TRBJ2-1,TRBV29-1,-,CSAEPPGTSAYNEQFF,TGCAGCGCCGAACCTCCTGGGACTAGCGCGTACAATGAGCAGTTCTTC
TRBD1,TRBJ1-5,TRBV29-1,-,CSVRTGEQPQHF,TGCAGCGTTAGGACAGGGGAGCAGCCCCAGCATTTT
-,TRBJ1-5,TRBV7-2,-,CASSLQGGSNQPQHF,TGTGCCAGCAGCTTACAGGGAGGAAGCAATCAGCCCCAGCATTTT